This T cell receptor beta chain originates from a study of neurological immune-mediated disorders. MiXCR, applied by TCRdb to the 5' RACE reads, yields one record per CDR3 protein. The repertoire has tens of thousands of distinct CDR3 sequences, 3% to 4% of them found once; the top ten carry under 3.5%. This clonotype was found many times. The CDR3 totals 13 residues. V was trimmed by 3 bases and J by 8 bases, leaving 13 bases between them. Germline values: CDR1 LNHNV, CDR2 YYDKDF (reference sequence). This TCR came from a woman aged 25 to 39 with multiple sclerosis. The V gene is TRBV15, the J gene TRBJ1-2; TRBD1 is a possible D gene (5 bases). The source material was PBMCs. CDR3 in DNA: TGTGCCACCAGCAGCCCGGGGGGGTGGGGCTACACCTTC. It encodes CATSSPGGWGYTF.